This entry lists 15 T cell receptor beta chains sequenced from one sample in a study of T-cell reconstitution after alpha-beta-depleted transplantation in children. Unique molecular identifiers were built into the TCRbeta library. Each CDR3 protein gets one entry after TCRdb re-called the PCR reads with MiXCR. The profile shows hundreds of thousands of distinct CDR3 sequences, more than 9% of them singletons. This specimen consisted of PBMCs, obtained before TCRalphabeta/CD19-depleted stem cell transplant. These receptors were obtained from a child aged 2 to 9 with inherited bone marrow failure, due to receive a stem cell transplant.

Many counts were recorded for this clonotype. The chain uses TRBV3-1 and TRBJ1-2; 8 nucleotides align to TRBD1. V shed 3 bases and J 2 bases; nucleotides not matched to a gene: 5. The length of the CDR3 is 15 residues. Germline CDR1 LGHDT, CDR2 YNNKEL (reference sequence). The chain's CDR3 is CASSHPQGGNYGYTF. The CDR3, as DNA: TGTGCCAGCAGCCATCCACAGGGGGGGAACTATGGCTACACCTTC.

This clonotype appeared many times. The chain recombines TRBV27 with TRBJ2-7, with 8 positions matching TRBD2. Germline V lookup: CDR1 MNHEY, CDR2 SMNVEV (reference sequence). This CDR3 contains 15 residues. J gave up 2 bases and V 8 bases, and 11 bases lay outside the gene matches. CDR3: CASRHLLAGPYEQYF. The CDR3 nucleotides are TGTGCCAGCCGCCACCTGCTAGCGGGCCCCTACGAGCAGTACTTC.

This sequence joins TRBV30 and TRBJ2-1; D perhaps matches TRBD2 (6 bases). CDR3 size: 14 residues. Deletions cut 0 bases from V and 13 bases from J, with 19 bases between. Germline V CDR1 and CDR2: GTSNPN, SVGIG (reference sequence). The DNA of the CDR3 is TGTGCCTGGAGTGTGCTAGCGAGCACCCAATCACAGTTCTTC. This codes for CAWSVLASTQSQFF.

This clonotype was counted many times. The CDR3 region has the DNA TGTGCCATCAGTGAAGGCGTCCCCACTGAAGCTTTCTTT. Translation gives CAISEGVPTEAFF. The rearrangement joins TRBV10-3 to TRBJ1-1, with D uncertain. This CDR3 comprises 13 residues. With 3 bases removed from V and 4 bases from J, the gap between germline ends came to 9 bases. The germline CDR1 and CDR2 sequences are ENHRY and SYGVKD.

This chain links TRBV20-1 with TRBJ2-7, with D possibly TRBD2 on 5 matching bases. Germline CDR1 reads DFQATT; CDR2 reads SNEGSKA (reference sequence). V was cut by 3 bases and J by 0 bases, with 15 bases left in between. The length of the CDR3 is 15 residues. CDR3 bases: TGCAGTGCTAGGAGGTCCAGCGGAGACTCCTACGAGCAGTACTTC. Amino acids: CSARRSSGDSYEQYF.

This clonotype came up many times. V is TRBV7-9 and J is TRBJ1-6; D gene unclear. Germline V gene sequence: CDR1 SEHNR, CDR2 FQNEAQ (reference sequence). CDR3 length equals 11 residues. With 1 base removed from V and 8 bases from J, the gap between germline ends came to 0 bases. CDR3 sequence: CASSLDSPLHF. CDR3 coding DNA: TGTGCCAGCAGCTTAGATTCACCCCTCCACTTT.

V gene TRBV30 combines with J gene TRBJ1-5; TRBD1 is a possible D gene (5 bases). The CDR3 sequence is 16 residues long. Trimming pared 1 base from V and 0 bases from J, leaving 13 bases between. Per the germline V gene, CDR1 is GTSNPN and CDR2 is SVGIG (reference sequence). The CDR3 DNA reads TGTGCCTGGAGTGGGGCTGGGGCGTATAGCAATCAGCCCCAGCATTTT. It specifies CAWSGAGAYSNQPQHF.

This clonotype was counted many times. The genes are TRBV27 and TRBJ2-3; 9 bases line up with TRBD2. This CDR3 spans 17 amino acids. Trimming removed 4 bases from V and 0 bases from J; junction bases left unmatched: 8. Germline V gene sequence: CDR1 MNHEY, CDR2 SMNVEV (reference sequence). CDR3 sequence: CASSYLRTSESTDTQYF. CDR3 nucleotide sequence: TGTGCCAGCAGTTACCTCCGGACTAGCGAGAGCACAGATACGCAGTATTTT.

This clonotype was seen ten or more times. The chain recombines TRBV4-3 with TRBJ1-1, with TRBD1 as a possible D gene (6 bases). V gave up 4 bases and J gave up 4 bases, with 10 bases separating them. The CDR3 length is 13 residues. Germline CDR1 reads LGHNA; CDR2 reads YSLEER. Written as DNA, the CDR3 is TGCGCCAGCAGCCCGACAGGCGGCACTGAAGCTTTCTTT. Protein product: CASSPTGGTEAFF.

A few counts support this clonotype. The gene calls are TRBV7-2 and TRBJ2-1; D gene ambiguous. V lost 6 bases and J lost 4, with 10 bases in between. Per germline, CDR1 SGHTA and CDR2 FQGNSA. The CDR3 spans 13 residues. Here the CDR3 DNA reads TGTGCCAGCAGACTCTACCTTTACAATGAGCAGTTCTTC. This gives the protein CASRLYLYNEQFF.

At least ten counts were recorded for this clonotype. The CDR3: CASSQSGLAGYNEQFF. The DNA for the CDR3 is TGTGCCAGCAGCCAATCGGGACTAGCAGGCTACAATGAGCAGTTCTTC. This chain connects TRBV4-2 to TRBJ2-1; 9 nucleotides match TRBD2. The CDR3 is 16 amino acids. In germline, CDR1 is LGHNA, CDR2 YNFKEQ. The V gene end was trimmed by 2 bases and the J gene end by 3 bases; junction bases not matched to a gene: 5.

The J gene is TRBJ2-1, the V gene TRBV6-2 or TRBV6-3; perhaps TRBD1 as D (5 bases). The CDR3 runs to 14 residues. The V gene lost 2 bases and the J gene lost 3 bases, with 8 bases spanning the gap. Looked up from germline, CDR1 is MNHEY and CDR2 is SVGEGT. CDR3 DNA sequence: TGTGCCAGCAGTTACCCGGACAACTACAATGAGCAGTTCTTC. This encodes CASSYPDNYNEQFF.

This clonotype has a count of ten or more. The chain carries TRBV29-1 and TRBJ2-5; D is tentatively TRBD1 or TRBD2 (5 bases each). The ends were cut back, 4 bases at V and 5 bases at J, with 17 bases in the middle. This CDR3 is 14 amino acids long. Per the germline V gene, CDR1 is SQVTM and CDR2 is ANQGSEA. The CDR3 spells CSVAGTLREETQYF. CDR3 DNA sequence: TGCAGCGTTGCTGGGACCCTCAGGGAGGAGACCCAGTACTTC.

The table lists this clonotype with many counts. This chain connects TRBV24-1 to TRBJ2-2; a possible D gene is TRBD1 (5 bases). The V gene's germline CDR1 is KGHDR and CDR2 SFDVKD. The CDR3 runs to 16 residues. V was shortened by 7 bases and J by 0 bases, with 14 bases between the two germline ends. The CDR3 region has the DNA TGTGCCACCAGCGATAATCAGGGTACGAACACCGGGGAGCTGTTTTTT. This encodes CATSDNQGTNTGELFF.

With respect to this clonotype: A much larger clone differs from this one at a single base, so this may be a read error. CDR3 amino acids: CSVEQGAYGYTF. For the CDR3, the DNA is TGCAGCGTCGAACAGGGGGCGTATGGCTACACCTTC. The chain links TRBV29-1 to TRBJ1-2; 9 bases fit TRBD1. The CDR3 extends over 12 amino acids. V was pared by 6 bases and J by 5 bases, with 4 bases of the junction left unmatched. Germline V CDR1 and CDR2: SQVTM, ANQGSEA.